Presented here are 21 T cell receptor beta chains from one specimen sequenced in a study of T-cell reconstitution after alpha-beta-depleted transplantation in children. TCRbeta library construction was performed incorporating unique molecular identifiers. One entry per CDR3 protein results from TCRdb running MiXCR on the PCR reads. This table holds almost 500,000 distinct CDR3 sequences, about 10% found once. The sample here was PBMCs, taken before TCRalphabeta/CD19-depleted stem cell transplant. Source of these receptors: a child younger than 10 with inherited bone marrow failure, due to receive a stem cell transplant.

This clonotype was observed a few times. The V call is TRBV20-1, the J call TRBJ1-1, with D uncertain. Germline V gene sequence: CDR1 DFQATT, CDR2 SNEGSKA (reference sequence). V was shortened by 5 bases and J by 0 bases, with 7 bases between the two germline ends. CDR3 length: 12 residues. The CDR3 sequence is CSAPNMNTEAFF. In DNA form, the CDR3 reads TGCAGTGCTCCTAATATGAACACTGAAGCTTTCTTT.

This clonotype occurred many times. The genes are TRBV5-6 and TRBJ1-5, with D uncertain. V was shortened by 1 base and J by 6 bases, with 8 bases between the two germline ends. The CDR3 covers 13 residues. CDR1 is SGHDT, CDR2 YYEEEE, per germline. This CDR3 reads CASSLYGGQPQHF. CDR3 nucleotides: TGTGCCAGCAGCTTGTATGGTGGTCAGCCCCAGCATTTT.

This clonotype was counted at least ten times. The gene calls are TRBV5-6 and TRBJ2-1; D perhaps matches TRBD1 (6 bases). Germline loops: CDR1 SGHDT, CDR2 YYEEEE. Trimming removed 3 bases from V and 3 bases from J, with 7 bases in between. The CDR3 runs 13 residues. CDR3 nucleotide sequence: TGTGCCAGCAGCTACAGGGTCTACAATGAGCAGTTCTTC. It specifies CASSYRVYNEQFF.

The V call is TRBV12-3 or TRBV12-4, the J call TRBJ1-2; D might be TRBD1 (5 bases). V was clipped by 5 bases and J by 2 bases, with 18 bases between them. This CDR3 contains 16 residues. The DNA of the CDR3 is TGTGCCAGCAGTATCCGAGCGGTTCGACAGAACTATGGCTACACCTTC. Protein sequence: CASSIRAVRQNYGYTF.

This clonotype showed up many times. CDR3 bases: TGCAGTGCTAGATCCCGGGCCGGTAGCACAGATACGCAGTATTTT. As protein: CSARSRAGSTDTQYF. The chain links TRBV20-1 to TRBJ2-3; D unclear. The V gene lost 2 bases and the J gene lost 0 bases, with 12 bases spanning the gap. Germline CDR1 DFQATT, CDR2 SNEGSKA (reference sequence). The CDR3 is 15 residues long.

Notes on this clonotype: With a much larger clone just one base away, this may be a read error. The chain links TRBV5-1 to TRBJ2-1, with D unresolved. The length of the CDR3 is 14 residues. Trimming left V 1 base short and J 8 bases short, with 13 bases between. CDR1 SGHRS and CDR2 YFSETQ come from the germline V gene. CDR3 in DNA: TGCGCCAGCAGCTTGTCGGACGCGGTCGATGAGCAGTTCTTC. Residues: CASSLSDAVDEQFF.

This clonotype appeared a single time. The chain employs TRBV30 and TRBJ1-4; no definite D call. CDR3 size: 15 residues. V was clipped by 3 bases and J by 1 base, with 12 bases between them. Germline CDR1 is GTSNPN and CDR2 is SVGIG (reference sequence). CDR3 loop: CAWSAVDRTNEKLFF. The CDR3 coding sequence is TGTGCCTGGAGCGCCGTGGACCGAACTAATGAAAAACTGTTTTTT.

There are many counts of this clonotype. The rearrangement uses TRBV24-1 and TRBJ2-5; D gene uncertain. Deletions cut 4 bases from V and 4 bases from J, with 6 bases between. Germline V gene lookup returns CDR1 KGHDR and CDR2 SFDVKD. The CDR3 covers 12 residues. The CDR3 nucleotides are TGTGCCACCAGTGACTATGCAGAGACCCAGTACTTC. This encodes CATSDYAETQYF.

This clonotype was detected ten times or more. The chain couples TRBV7-9 to TRBJ2-2; 7 positions agree with TRBD2. CDR1 SEHNR and CDR2 FQNEAQ come from the germline V gene (reference sequence). Trimming cost V 2 bases and J 3 bases; bases outside gene matches: 9. The CDR3 extends over 17 amino acids. CDR3 DNA: TGTGCCAGCAGCTTACCTGGCGGGAGATGGGACACCGGGGAGCTGTTTTTT. It is translated as CASSLPGGRWDTGELFF. The full variable domain, rest sourced from reference TRBV7-9 and TRBJ2-2, is DTGVSQNPRHKITKRGQNVTFRCDPISEHNRLYWYRQTLGQGPEFLTYFQNEAQLEKSRLLSDRFSAERPKGSFSTLEIQRTEQGDSAMYLCASSLPGGRWDTGELFFGEGSRLTVL.

This clonotype was detected ten times or more. The V gene is TRBV7-2, the J gene TRBJ2-1, with TRBD2 identical over 9 bases. Per the germline V gene, CDR1 is SGHTA and CDR2 is FQGNSA. The CDR3 is 16 amino acids. Unmatched junction bases numbered 6, after V lost 3 bases and J lost 3 bases. The CDR3 sequence is CASSLTSGGGYNEQFF. Here the CDR3 DNA reads TGTGCCAGCAGCTTGACTAGCGGAGGGGGCTACAATGAGCAGTTCTTC.

This clonotype was counted at least ten times. The chain joins TRBV7-9 to TRBJ2-7, with unresolved D. The germline CDR1 and CDR2 sequences are SEHNR and FQNEAQ (reference sequence). This CDR3 is built from 14 residues. With 6 bases removed from V and 2 bases from J, the gap between germline ends came to 14 bases. The CDR3 DNA sequence: TGTGCCAGCAGACACCACGAGGCCCCCTACGAGCAGTACTTC. Residues: CASRHHEAPYEQYF.

This clonotype has a count of ten or more. This rearrangement joins TRBV2 to TRBJ2-1, with D possibly TRBD2 on 6 matching bases. CDR3 size: 14 residues. V was clipped by 6 bases and J by 5 bases, with 14 bases between them. Germline V gene data show CDR1 as SNHLY and CDR2 as FYNNEI. This chain's CDR3 is CASRYLEGHNEQFF. CDR3 in DNA: TGTGCCAGCAGGTACCTGGAGGGCCACAATGAGCAGTTCTTC.

A few counts support this clonotype. The rearrangement joins TRBV30 to TRBJ2-2; 11 bases map to TRBD2. CDR1 and CDR2 (germline): GTSNPN, SVGIG (reference sequence). The CDR3 runs to 15 residues. Unmatched junction bases numbered 7, after V lost 4 bases and J lost 6 bases. The CDR3 loop is CAWTSVAGGPGELFF. The CDR3 DNA sequence: TGTGCCTGGACCTCCGTAGCGGGAGGGCCCGGGGAGCTGTTTTTT.

In its sample, this clonotype was seen many times. The chain employs TRBV5-1 and TRBJ2-7; maybe TRBD2 (5 bases). The CDR3 extends over 16 amino acids. Between the trimmed V and J ends, which lost 0 bases and 2 bases, there was a span of 15 bases. The germline V gene encodes CDR1 SGHRS and CDR2 YFSETQ. CDR3 protein: CASSLVLTGTPYEQYF. The CDR3 bases are TGCGCCAGCAGCTTGGTCCTCACGGGAACACCCTACGAGCAGTACTTC.

Of note for this clonotype: A read error may explain this, as a much larger clone is one base away. The V gene is TRBV11-2, the J gene TRBJ2-1; 7 bases agree with TRBD1. V was clipped by 2 bases and J by 4 bases; unmatched bases: 14. Germline assignment: CDR1 SGHAT and CDR2 FQNNGV. There are 18 residues in the CDR3. The CDR3, as DNA: TGTGCCAGCAGCTTACAGGGTCGGCTCAGGGGGTATTACAATGAGCAGTTCTTC. Amino acid sequence: CASSLQGRLRGYYNEQFF.

The chain is built from TRBV12-3 or TRBV12-4 and TRBJ2-7; TRBD1 or TRBD2 may be the D gene (6 bases each). Trimming stripped 6 bases from V and 2 bases from J, with 14 bases between. The CDR3 consists of 14 residues. This CDR3 is CASSTGRFPYEQYF. CDR3 sequence (DNA): TGTGCCAGCAGCACAGGGAGGTTCCCCTACGAGCAGTACTTC.

This clonotype was counted ten times or more. The chain recombines TRBV6-6 with TRBJ2-1; D unclear. CDR3 length: 11 amino acids. Germline CDR1 reads MNHNY; CDR2 reads SVGAGI (reference sequence). The V end was cut by 10 bases, the J end by 3 bases, with 7 bases between. This CDR3 is CATLLYNEQFF. CDR3 DNA sequence: TGTGCCACTCTTCTCTACAATGAGCAGTTCTTC.

This clonotype occurred many times. This rearrangement joins TRBV28 to TRBJ1-5, with 7 nucleotides matching TRBD1. The V and J ends lost 6 bases and 4 bases, in that order; junction bases with no gene match: 9. CDR3 size: 15 residues. The germline V gene has CDR1 MDHEN and CDR2 SYDVKM. Here the CDR3 DNA reads TGTGCCAGCAGCGATATAAAGACAGGGAATCAGCCCCAGCATTTT. It encodes CASSDIKTGNQPQHF.

This clonotype came up a few times. The J gene is TRBJ2-1, the V gene TRBV24-1, with a tentative D call TRBD2 (6 bases). The V gene lost 5 bases and the J gene lost 0 bases, with 13 bases spanning the gap. Looked up from germline, CDR1 is KGHDR and CDR2 is SFDVKD. This CDR3 region has 16 residues. CDR3 region: CATSGAAGSSYNEQFF. CDR3 DNA sequence: TGTGCCACCAGTGGGGCAGCGGGTAGCTCCTACAATGAGCAGTTCTTC.

As concerns this clonotype: A much bigger clone sits one base away, suggesting this may be a read error. The rearrangement joins TRBV14 to TRBJ1-1; a possible D gene is TRBD1 (5 bases). Per the germline V gene, CDR1 is SGHDN and CDR2 is FVKESK. The CDR3 is 15 amino acids. With 2 bases removed from V and 5 bases from J, the gap between germline ends came to 15 bases. CDR3 bases: TGTGCCAGCAGCCAACTTGGGCAGGGCATAACTGAAGCTTTCTTT. Translated: CASSQLGQGITEAFF.

There are a few counts of this clonotype. The V call is TRBV7-9, the J call TRBJ2-2; D not resolved. Trimming cost V 2 bases and J 6 bases, with 4 bases left between them. From germline, CDR1 is SEHNR and CDR2 FQNEAQ (reference sequence). This CDR3 contains 12 residues. In DNA form, the CDR3 reads TGTGCCAGCAGCTTATGGCCCGGGGAGCTGTTTTTT. Encoded protein: CASSLWPGELFF.